The next 18 T cell receptor beta chains were all read from a single sample in a study of blood T cell repertoires in COVID-19. TCRdb keeps only in-frame clones here, not all; method: immunoSEQ multiplex PCR. This table holds 100,000 to 150,000 clones, approximately 88% found once. The specimen sequenced was peripheral blood. The source is a man between 65 and 85 years old with active COVID-19.

V gene TRBV4-2 combines with J gene TRBJ2-7; 9 nucleotides line up with TRBD1. CDR1 and CDR2 from the germline V gene are LGHNA and YNFKEQ. CDR3 length: 15 amino acids. V dropped 1 base and J dropped 2; count of bases not matched to a gene: 3. The CDR3 spells CASSQVGQGAYEQYF. The CDR3 DNA sequence: TGTGCCAGCAGCCAAGTGGGACAGGGTGCCTACGAGCAGTACTTC.

This chain joins TRBV5-8 and TRBJ2-7; possibly TRBD1 for D (6 bases). The germline V gene encodes CDR1 SGHTS and CDR2 YDEGEE. The CDR3 is 14 amino acids. Trimming left V 1 base short and J 2 bases short, with 10 bases between. Here the CDR3 reads CASSLFRGAYEQYF. The CDR3 DNA reads TGTGCCAGCAGCTTGTTCAGGGGAGCCTACGAGCAGTACTTC.

This sequence joins TRBV11-2 and TRBJ1-1; TRBD1 matches 9 bases. Germline CDR1 is SGHAT and CDR2 is FQNNGV. V dropped 3 bases and J dropped 1; count of bases not matched to a gene: 3. This CDR3 comprises 15 residues. The CDR3 protein is CASSFRTGENTEAFF. CDR3 nucleotide sequence: TGTGCCAGCAGCTTCCGGACAGGGGAGAACACTGAAGCTTTCTTT.

The chain has TRBV7-2 and TRBJ2-7; TRBD1 matches 8 bases. This CDR3 is built from 15 residues. V was pared by 1 base and J by 9 bases, with 11 bases of the junction left unmatched. Germline loops: CDR1 SGHTA, CDR2 FQGNSA. The CDR3 spells CASSLEVPPDRAQYF. The CDR3 DNA reads TGTGCCAGCAGCTTAGAAGTACCCCCGGACAGGGCGCAGTACTTC.

V is TRBV5-1 and J is TRBJ2-1; maybe TRBD2 (6 bases). The CDR3 sequence is 15 residues long. CDR1 and CDR2 from the germline V gene are SGHRS and YFSETQ. V gave up 1 base and J gave up 6 bases, with 14 bases separating them. The CDR3 is CASSLTRAGGNEQFF. The CDR3 nucleotides are TGCGCCAGCAGCTTGACCCGTGCCGGGGGCAATGAGCAGTTCTTC.

The rearrangement links TRBV2 to TRBJ2-7; 13 bases align to TRBD2. V trimming: 4 bases; J trimming: 2 bases; junction bases outside the gene matches: 2. The CDR3 sequence is 15 residues long. In germline, CDR1 is SNHLY, CDR2 FYNNEI. CDR3 protein: CASSVGLAGTYEQYF. CDR3 nucleotides: TGTGCCAGCAGTGTGGGACTAGCGGGAACCTACGAGCAGTACTTC.

The chain links TRBV27 to TRBJ2-2; 12 nucleotides agree with TRBD2. Trimming took 0 bases from V and 7 from J; bases not matched to a gene: 6. CDR3 length equals 17 residues. From germline, CDR1 is MNHEY and CDR2 SMNVEV (reference sequence). CDR3 sequence reads: CASSLSLAGGIGGELFF. The CDR3 nucleotides are TGTGCCAGCAGTTTATCCCTAGCGGGAGGGATCGGCGGGGAGCTGTTTTTT.

The chain employs TRBV5-4 and TRBJ1-2; 10 nucleotides agree with TRBD1. V gave up 3 bases and J gave up 9 bases; unmatched junction bases: 8. From germline, CDR1 is SGHNT and CDR2 YYREEE (reference sequence). The CDR3 contains 14 residues. CDR3: CASSWGWTGGSYTF. The CDR3 region has the DNA TGTGCCAGCAGCTGGGGATGGACAGGGGGAAGCTACACCTTC.

This rearrangement joins TRBV7-3 to TRBJ1-2; 10 bases agree with TRBD1. This CDR3 contains 16 residues. V shed 1 base and J 4 bases; nucleotides not matched to a gene: 6. Germline CDR1 reads SGHTA; CDR2 reads FQGTGA. DNA of the CDR3: TGTGCCAGCAGCTTAAATGGACAGGGGGGGAGCTATGGCTACACCTTC. Its translation is CASSLNGQGGSYGYTF.

This rearrangement joins TRBV11-2 to TRBJ2-1; 8 bases are a match to TRBD2. The CDR3 has 16 residues. CDR1 and CDR2 from the germline V gene are SGHAT and FQNNGV. J was trimmed by 3 bases and V by 0 bases; bases with no gene match: 4. CDR3 amino acids: CASSLELSGGYNEQFF. The CDR3, as DNA: TGTGCCAGCAGCTTAGAGTTGAGCGGGGGCTACAATGAGCAGTTCTTC.

The rearrangement uses TRBV11-3 and TRBJ2-1; 8 bases line up with TRBD2. Trimming cost V 3 bases and J 2 bases; bases outside gene matches: 9. Germline-derived CDR1 and CDR2 are SGHNT and YENEEA. The CDR3 is 17 residues long. CDR3 sequence (DNA): TGTGCCAGCAGCTTCACAGCGGGAGCCGGCCCCTACAATGAGCAGTTCTTC. Translating gives CASSFTAGAGPYNEQFF.

The genes are TRBV28 and TRBJ2-7; 9 bases are shared with TRBD1. Per the germline V gene, CDR1 is MDHEN and CDR2 is SYDVKM. V shed 6 bases, J shed 4 bases, and the junction held 10 bases outside the gene matches. The CDR3 has 15 residues. This CDR3 reads CASRPSGQGRYEQYF. The DNA for the CDR3 is TGTGCCAGCAGACCCTCTGGACAGGGGAGGTACGAGCAGTACTTC.

This clone was recorded a few times. The V call is TRBV25-1, the J call TRBJ2-1; possibly TRBD1 for D (6 bases). V was cut by 1 base and J by 5 bases, with 12 bases left in between. The CDR3 contains 15 residues. Per germline, CDR1 MGHDK and CDR2 SYGVNS. CDR3 sequence: CASSELSGDNNEQFF. For the CDR3, the DNA is TGTGCCAGCAGTGAATTATCAGGGGATAACAATGAGCAGTTCTTC.

The chain couples TRBV6-5 to TRBJ2-7, with 10 bases that match TRBD1. J gave up 3 bases and V 2 bases, and 7 bases lay outside the gene matches. The CDR3 is 16 residues long. Germline CDR1 reads MNHEY; CDR2 reads SVGAGI. The DNA of the CDR3 is TGTGCCAGCAGTTACCCCCGGGGACAGGGGCTCTACGAGCAGTACTTC. This encodes CASSYPRGQGLYEQYF.

DNA for the CDR3: TGTGCCAGCTCTCCCGGGACAGACTCGATTGAAGCTTTCTTT. This gives the protein CASSPGTDSIEAFF. The chain combines TRBV18 with TRBJ1-1, with 7 bases that match TRBD1. V lost 6 bases, J lost 7 bases, and 11 bases stayed unmatched. The V gene's germline CDR1 is KGHSH and CDR2 LQKENI. The CDR3 is 14 amino acids. Looking up the rest from reference TRBV18 and TRBJ1-1 gives the full variable domain: NAGVMQNPRHLVRRRGQEARLRCSPMKGHSHVYWYRQLPEEGLKFMVYLQKENIIDESGMPKERFSAEFPKEGPSILRIQQVVRGDSAAYFCASSPGTDSIEAFFGQGTRLTVV.

The chain carries TRBV3-1 (or the pseudogene TRBV3-2) and TRBJ2-7, with no clear D. Germline loops: CDR1 LGHDT, CDR2 YNNKEL (reference sequence). The CDR3 loop spans 14 amino acids. V lost 0 bases and J 7 bases, leaving 13 bases between the germline ends. The DNA of the CDR3 is TGTGCCAGCAGCCAAGATCGGCAACCCAGGGAGCAGTACTTC. Residues: CASSQDRQPREQYF.

The chain couples TRBV3-1 (or the pseudogene TRBV3-2) to TRBJ2-3, with unresolved D. The V gene's germline CDR1 is LGHDT and CDR2 YNNKEL (reference sequence). The CDR3 runs to 15 residues. V was clipped by 4 bases and J by 2 bases, with 13 bases between them. CDR3 sequence (DNA): TGTGCCAGCAGCCGTCAACCCGAGGTCACAGATACGCAGTATTTT. Translated, it gives CASSRQPEVTDTQYF.

This chain links TRBV6-2 or TRBV6-3 with TRBJ2-1, with D possibly TRBD2 on 6 matching bases. Germline lookup yields CDR1 MNHEY and CDR2 SVGEGT. Deletions cut 2 bases from V and 4 bases from J, with 12 bases between. CDR3 size: 15 residues. The CDR3 protein is CASSYRGSGYNEQFF. The CDR3 DNA follows: TGTGCCAGCAGTTACCGGGGGTCGGGGTACAATGAGCAGTTCTTC.